Each of the 13 T cell receptor beta chains below was sequenced from the same sample in a study of cytomegalovirus exposure and HLA in healthy donors. Amplification used 60 Vbeta primers and 13 Jbeta primers. TCRdb's copy holds only in-frame clones and misses some; the assay was immunoSEQ multiplex PCR. The data contain 200,000 to 250,000 clones, 65% to 90% of them singletons. Source material: PBMCs. The receptors shown here come from a girl aged 10 to 17 in good health and CMV-seronegative.

The CDR3, as DNA: TGTGCCTCTCTAAGCGGCAAAGGAGAGACCCAGTACTTC. It specifies CASLSGKGETQYF. V usage is TRBV30 and J usage is TRBJ2-5, with TRBD2 as a possible D gene (5 bases). The V end lost 7 bases, the J end lost 4 bases, and 16 bases lay between the germline ends. The CDR3 totals 13 residues. Germline assignment: CDR1 GTSNPN and CDR2 SVGIG (reference sequence).

This chain uses TRBV4-2 with TRBJ1-1, with 10 nucleotides matching TRBD1. The V and J ends lost 4 bases and 6 bases, in that order; junction bases with no gene match: 5. CDR3 size: 14 residues. CDR1 LGHNA and CDR2 YNFKEQ come from the germline V gene. The DNA of the CDR3 is TGTGCCAGCAGCCGACAGGGGGCGCAACCTGAAGCTTTCTTT. Translating it yields CASSRQGAQPEAFF.

The rearrangement uses TRBV5-3 and TRBJ1-2, with a possible D match to TRBD1 (5 bases). TRBV5-3 is classed as an ORF, of uncertain function. This CDR3 has 15 amino acids. The V gene lost 0 bases and the J gene lost 6 bases, with 15 bases spanning the gap. Here the CDR3 reads CARSLGAGIEDGYTF. The DNA for the CDR3 is TGTGCCAGAAGCTTGGGGGCAGGGATTGAAGATGGCTACACCTTC.

The chain links TRBV6-4 to TRBJ2-2, with a weak D call TRBD1 (6 bases). The CDR3 has 14 residues. CDR1 is MRHNA and CDR2 is SNTAGT in the germline V gene. The V gene lost 6 bases and the J gene lost 1 base, with 9 bases spanning the gap. The chain's CDR3 is CASRRTVNTGELFF. CDR3 nucleotides: TGTGCCAGCAGGAGGACAGTGAACACCGGGGAGCTGTTTTTT.

The chain employs TRBV4-1 and TRBJ2-2, with 13 bases identical to TRBD2. Germline CDR1 MGHRA, CDR2 YSYEKL. The ends lost 4 bases at V and 7 bases at J; junction bases unmatched: 6. The CDR3 is 16 amino acids. Here the CDR3 DNA reads TGCGCCAGCAGCCGGGGCACTAGCGGGGGGGGCGGGGAGCTGTTTTTT. Translated: CASSRGTSGGGGELFF.

The J gene is TRBJ1-5, the V gene TRBV18; unclear D gene. V was cut by 3 bases and J by 0 bases, with 18 bases left in between. This CDR3 region has 18 residues. Germline CDR1 and CDR2: KGHSH and LQKENI. The CDR3 DNA follows: TGTGCCAGCTCACCCTCGGGGATTCTGATTTATAGCAATCAGCCCCAGCATTTT. Its translation is CASSPSGILIYSNQPQHF.

The V gene is TRBV4-2, the J gene TRBJ2-4; a possible D gene is TRBD1 (6 bases). The CDR3 is made up of 23 amino acids. V was trimmed by 4 bases and J by 2 bases, leaving 36 bases between them. CDR1 and CDR2 (germline): LGHNA, YNFKEQ. The CDR3 reads CASSRDTLVTSYPGTRSKNIQYF. CDR3 nucleotides: TGTGCCAGCAGCCGGGACACGTTGGTCACGAGTTATCCCGGCACGAGATCCAAAAACATTCAGTACTTC.

The gene calls are TRBV27 and TRBJ1-1; D is undetermined. The V gene lost 5 bases and the J gene lost 0 bases, with 10 bases spanning the gap. The CDR3 sequence is 14 residues long. Germline CDR1 and CDR2: MNHEY and SMNVEV (reference sequence). CDR3 nucleotide sequence: TGTGCCAGCAGTCCCCGCGGGTTGAACACTGAAGCTTTCTTT. Translated: CASSPRGLNTEAFF.

The V and J genes are TRBV9 and TRBJ2-2, with 7 bases aligning to TRBD1. V dropped 3 bases and J dropped 6; count of bases not matched to a gene: 11. The germline CDR1 and CDR2 sequences are SGDLS and YYNGEE. The CDR3 is made up of 16 amino acids. In DNA, the CDR3 is TGTGCCAGCAGCGACAACAGGGGACCTATAGCCGGGGAGCTGTTTTTT. As protein: CASSDNRGPIAGELFF.

The V call is TRBV18, the J call TRBJ1-5; D perhaps matches TRBD1 (5 bases). CDR1 KGHSH and CDR2 LQKENI come from the germline V gene. Trimming took 2 bases from V and 4 from J, leaving 15 bases between them. The CDR3 is made up of 16 amino acids. The CDR3 region is CASSPGTRAVNQPQHF. In DNA form, the CDR3 reads TGTGCCAGCTCACCAGGTACCAGGGCCGTTAATCAGCCCCAGCATTTT.

This sequence joins TRBV4-1 and TRBJ1-5, with a possible D match to TRBD1 (5 bases). Trimming removed 1 base from V and 6 bases from J, with 13 bases in between. The CDR3 totals 15 residues. The germline gives CDR1 MGHRA, CDR2 YSYEKL. This CDR3 reads CASSQGGVSLQPQHF. In nucleotides, the CDR3 is TGCGCCAGCAGCCAAGGGGGGGTTTCCCTTCAGCCCCAGCATTTT.

This chain joins TRBV4-2 and TRBJ2-1; possibly TRBD2 for D (6 bases). The CDR3 has 12 amino acids. The V end was cut by 0 bases, the J end by 15 bases, with 12 bases between. CDR1 is LGHNA and CDR2 is YNFKEQ in the germline V gene. CDR3 sequence (DNA): TGTGCCAGCAGCCAAGAGGGACTTCGCATGTTCTTC. Its translation is CASSQEGLRMFF.

The chain carries TRBV9 and TRBJ2-3; D remains unclear. This CDR3 has 12 residues. Deletions cut 3 bases from V and 6 bases from J, with 8 bases between. Per the germline V gene, CDR1 is SGDLS and CDR2 is YYNGEE. This CDR3 is CASSATRDTQYF. CDR3 nucleotide sequence: TGTGCCAGCAGCGCAACGCGGGATACGCAGTATTTT.